The TCR beta chain described here comes from a study of blood T cell repertoires in COVID-19 (dated by TCRdb to 2018 to 2020). About the investigation overall: Collaborator samples came from the United States, Italy and Spain and covered acute and convalescent phases of COVID-19. Deeply sampled blood TCRbeta repertoires from subjects exposed to, actively infected with, or recovered from COVID-19 were included in the dataset. Where available, HLA class I and class II types were taken from metadata supplied by the sample provider and were not determined by assay-based typing. Samples were obtained from the ongoing ImmuneRACE study (first 160 participants) and from 1,200 or so subjects provided by 6 global collaborators. The repertoires were released in a freely available public database intended as a resource for research on the immune response to SARS-CoV-2. Sample metadata almost always included a de-identified subject ID, COVID-19 status, age in years and sex. The prospective study material was composed of cDNA or gDNA derived from T cells, B-cell-depleted T cells, or PBMCs.

This clone was recorded only once. The target of this receptor is not known. No quality values exist for individual bases; no much larger clone is one base distant. The immunoSEQ Assay, a bias-controlled multiplex PCR, was used to amplify TCRbeta CDR3 regions from genomic DNA. Processing in the source paper ran as follows. The number of nucleated cells in each sample was estimated by amplification of reference gene primers within the assay. To quantify the absolute abundance of each unique TCRbeta CDR3 rearrangement, sequence reads were collapsed and filtered. For each sample, productive Simpson clonality was calculated as the square root of Simpson's diversity index across productive rearrangements. The immuneACCESS repertoire file appears here via TCRdb, limited to in-frame rearrangements. These files lack a portion of the clones; in checked studies, under half of the deficit traces to unresolved V genes, and the cause of the others is not known. That table is the source of V, J and clone size, and D and trimming were worked out from the DNA. This sample holds 59,000 or so clones; 81% were observed only once. Clones ranked in the top ten supply over 25% of the sample.

Whole blood was collected in K2EDTA tubes by collaborating institutions according to the institutions' own protocols. For TCRbeta analysis, collaborator samples were shipped as frozen whole blood, as isolated PBMCs, or as DNA extracted from either sample type. Overall study outcomes, separate from this receptor: The quantity of clinical and demographic metadata differed by source and by participant and was supplied without curation.

The sample was peripheral blood. This TCR came from a woman of 80 years or more with active or convalescent COVID-19.

The CDR3: CASSLVRTVDEQYF. The DNA sequence is TGTGCCAGCAGCTTAGTTAGGACAGTGGACGAGCAGTACTTC. This chain is built from TRBV7-8 and TRBJ2-7, with TRBD1 perhaps the D gene, on 6 matching bases. The CDR3 contains 14 residues, cysteine and phenylalanine counted. Only the CDR3 region is kept as DNA, spanning 42 bases read in frame from base 1. Trimming at the junction amounts to 1 base on V and 5 bases on J, and the germline ends lie 12 bases apart. Looking up the germline V gene yields CDR1 SGHVS and CDR2 FQNEAQ.